These T cell receptor beta chains were read from a single sample in a study of kidney transplant recipient with SARS-CoV-2 infection. TCRdb re-derived calls from the reads in MiXCR, one entry per CDR3 protein. The table records some 220,000 distinct CDR3 sequences, 25% to 35% of them present only once. Here the sequenced sample was a blood sample, taken at baseline and between days 110 and 120 from a kidney transplant recipient. These receptors were obtained from a male patient between 25 and 40 years old who had COVID-19 and was a kidney transplant recipient. Some T cells may be supplied by the graft donor. The CDR3 runs from the conserved cysteine through the conserved F or W. Size values are once, few and many counts, or a class for expanded clones, and some rows have none.

CDR3 protein,V gene,J gene,clone size
CASSIGSRGYNEQFF,TRBV19,TRBJ2-1,many
CASSERVSMRKTYGYTF,TRBV6-1,TRBJ1-2,many
CASRAWGVSSQHF,TRBV5-6,TRBJ1-5,many
CASSNWTELGKTYGYTF,TRBV25-1,TRBJ1-2,many
CASSPTSGRKTQYF,TRBV10-1,TRBJ2-5,many
CASSSLMRNTEAFF,TRBV12-3/TRBV12-4,TRBJ1-1,many
CASRSDTSTDTQYF,TRBV5-1,TRBJ2-3,NA
CASSDSSGNHNEQFF,TRBV6-4,TRBJ2-1,many
CASLRAGDEDTQYF,TRBV28,TRBJ2-3,NA
CASSPQTDYEQYF,TRBV18,TRBJ2-7,many
CSATGPYGLSYEQYF,TRBV20-1,TRBJ2-7,many
CSARGPRSSLADTQYF,TRBV20-1,TRBJ2-3,NA
CATSDPAGQGFYGYTF,TRBV24-1,TRBJ1-2,many
CASSLESGGAGTQYF,TRBV5-1,TRBJ2-5,once
CASSLGLAGADTQYF,TRBV5-8,TRBJ2-3,many
CASSTWNYEQYF,TRBV19,TRBJ2-7,many
CASSYHGCIGKTYGYTF,TRBV6-2/TRBV6-3,TRBJ1-2,many
CASSQTTTELQETQYF,TRBV14,TRBJ2-5,NA
CASSQGTSGGRRSDEQFF,TRBV5-4,TRBJ2-1,NA
CASSVGQYHGKTYGYTF,TRBV7-9,TRBJ1-2,many
CDSSLDGRAWETQYF,TRBV5-6,TRBJ2-5,once
CASSYLRESRDEQYF,TRBV6-5,TRBJ2-7,many
CASSLGGQGLHYEQYF,TRBV28,TRBJ2-7,few
CASSFKREATDTQYF,TRBV5-1,TRBJ2-3,few
CSVPQGPMRLRTNEKLFF,TRBV29-1,TRBJ1-4,many
CSATLLVGFADTQCF,TRBV20-1,TRBJ2-3,NA
CASSFLVRETQYF,TRBV28,TRBJ2-5,NA
CASSLRDRGDYGYTF,TRBV4-1,TRBJ1-2,many
CASSIGQVVRKTYGYTF,TRBV16,TRBJ1-2,many
CASVGPGEGLVRNEQFF,TRBV27,TRBJ2-1,NA
CASSFQRPISLSETQYF,TRBV3-1,TRBJ2-5,NA
CASSAHWTNRKTYGYTF,TRBV19,TRBJ1-2,many
CASSYLGPPPNEQFF,TRBV6-5,TRBJ2-1,NA
CASSLLAGGEETQYF,TRBV7-9,TRBJ2-5,NA
CATKGGLGTIYF,TRBV24-1,TRBJ1-3,few
CSATEGYEQYF,TRBV29-1,TRBJ2-7,many
CASSSGQRNQPQHF,TRBV7-9,TRBJ1-5,many
CASSFFGAEANYGYTF,TRBV7-6,TRBJ1-2,many
CASGLLSEPGGETQYF,TRBV12-5,TRBJ2-3,NA
CASKVGTVDQPQHF,TRBV19,TRBJ1-5,many
CSALSGVAKNIQYF,TRBV20-1,TRBJ2-4,few
CASSRRAPISGLTGELFF,TRBV3-1,TRBJ2-2,many
CASSLLGSFRKTYGYTF,TRBV12-3/TRBV12-4,TRBJ1-2,many
CASSNAPPISFSETQYF,TRBV3-1,TRBJ2-5,many
CASGLGLGDEQFF,TRBV3-1,TRBJ2-1,many
CASSMAGLLSGANVLTF,TRBV19,TRBJ2-6,few
CASSRTATGELFF,TRBV7-3,TRBJ2-2,many
CASSYYTEAFF,TRBV6-5,TRBJ1-1,many
CASSHTGTSSGYEQYF,TRBV7-2,TRBJ2-7,many
CATDKDKRTDTQYF,TRBV15,TRBJ2-3,many